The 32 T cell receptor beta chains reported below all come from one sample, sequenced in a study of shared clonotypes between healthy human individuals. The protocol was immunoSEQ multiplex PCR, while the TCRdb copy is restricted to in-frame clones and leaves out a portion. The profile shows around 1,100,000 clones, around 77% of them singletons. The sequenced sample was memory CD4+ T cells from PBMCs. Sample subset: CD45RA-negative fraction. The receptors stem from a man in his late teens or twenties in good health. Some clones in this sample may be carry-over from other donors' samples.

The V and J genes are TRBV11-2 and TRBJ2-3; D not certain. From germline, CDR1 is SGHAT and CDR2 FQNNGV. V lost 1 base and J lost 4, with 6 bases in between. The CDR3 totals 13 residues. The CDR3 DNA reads TGTGCCAGCAGCTTAGGGGTGGCAGATACGCAGTATTTT. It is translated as CASSLGVADTQYF.

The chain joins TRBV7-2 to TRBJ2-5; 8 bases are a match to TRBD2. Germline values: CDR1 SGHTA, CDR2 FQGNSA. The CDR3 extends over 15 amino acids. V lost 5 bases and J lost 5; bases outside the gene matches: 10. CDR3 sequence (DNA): TGTGCCAGCAGCCTTCCGGCGGGGGGTAAGGAGACCCAGTACTTC. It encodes CASSLPAGGKETQYF.

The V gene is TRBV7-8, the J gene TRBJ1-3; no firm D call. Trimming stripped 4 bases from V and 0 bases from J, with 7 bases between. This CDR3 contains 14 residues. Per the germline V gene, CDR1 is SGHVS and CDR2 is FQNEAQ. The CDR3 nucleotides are TGTGCCAGCAGCTCCCGGAGCTCTGGAAACACCATATATTTT. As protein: CASSSRSSGNTIYF.

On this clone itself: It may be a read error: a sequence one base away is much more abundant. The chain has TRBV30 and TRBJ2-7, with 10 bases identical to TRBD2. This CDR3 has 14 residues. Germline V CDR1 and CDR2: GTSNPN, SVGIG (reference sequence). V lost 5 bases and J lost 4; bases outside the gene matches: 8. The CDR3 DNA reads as TGTGCCTGGGGTAGGGGACTAGCGATATACGAGCAGTACTTC. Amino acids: CAWGRGLAIYEQYF. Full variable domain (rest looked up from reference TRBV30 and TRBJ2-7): SQTIHQWPATLVQPVGSPLSLECTVEGTSNPNLYWYRQAAGRGLQLLFYSVGIGQISSEVPQNLSASRPQDRQFILSSKKLLLSDSGFYLCAWGRGLAIYEQYFGPGTRLTVT.

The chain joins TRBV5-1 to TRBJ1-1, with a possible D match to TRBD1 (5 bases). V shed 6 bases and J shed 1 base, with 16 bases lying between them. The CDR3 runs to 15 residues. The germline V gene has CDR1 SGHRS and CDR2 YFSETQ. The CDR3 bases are TGCGCCAGCACCCCGGGGTCAGGGAGGAACACTGAAGCTTTCTTT. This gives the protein CASTPGSGRNTEAFF.

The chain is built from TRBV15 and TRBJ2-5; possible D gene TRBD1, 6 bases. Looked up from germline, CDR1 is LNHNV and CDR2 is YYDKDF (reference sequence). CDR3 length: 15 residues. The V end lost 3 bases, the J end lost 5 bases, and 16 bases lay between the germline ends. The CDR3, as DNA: TGTGCCACCAGCAGGGTAGGGGGTAATCTTGAGACCCAGTACTTC. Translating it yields CATSRVGGNLETQYF.

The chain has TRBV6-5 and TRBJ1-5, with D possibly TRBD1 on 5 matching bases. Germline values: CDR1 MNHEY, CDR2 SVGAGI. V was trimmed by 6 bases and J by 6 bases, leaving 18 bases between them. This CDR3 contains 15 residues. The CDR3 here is CASSQGRGGRQPQHF. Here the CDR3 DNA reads TGTGCCAGCAGCCAAGGGAGGGGAGGGCGTCAGCCCCAGCATTTT.

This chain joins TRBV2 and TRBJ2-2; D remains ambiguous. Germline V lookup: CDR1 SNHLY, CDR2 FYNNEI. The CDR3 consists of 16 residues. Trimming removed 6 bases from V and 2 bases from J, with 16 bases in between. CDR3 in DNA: TGTGCCAGCAGCCCATACAAACCCCGAAACACCGGGGAGCTGTTTTTT. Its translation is CASSPYKPRNTGELFF.

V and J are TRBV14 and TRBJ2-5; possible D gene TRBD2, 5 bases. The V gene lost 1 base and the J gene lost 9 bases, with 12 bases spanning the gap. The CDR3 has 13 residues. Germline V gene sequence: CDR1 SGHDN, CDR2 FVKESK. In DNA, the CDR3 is TGTGCCAGCAGCCAAGTTGGCCGAGCGGCCCAGTACTTC. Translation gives CASSQVGRAAQYF. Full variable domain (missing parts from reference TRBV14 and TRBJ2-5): EAGVTQFPSHSVIEKGQTVTLRCDPISGHDNLYWYRRVMGKEIKFLLHFVKESKQDESGMPNNRFLAERTGGTYSTLKVQPAELEDSGVYFCASSQVGRAAQYFGPGTRLLVL.

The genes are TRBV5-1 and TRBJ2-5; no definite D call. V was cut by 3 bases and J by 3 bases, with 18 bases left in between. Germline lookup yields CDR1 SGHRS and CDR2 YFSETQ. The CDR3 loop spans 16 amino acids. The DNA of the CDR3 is TGCGCCAGCAGCTCCCTGGGTCCCCGAACGGAAGAGACCCAGTACTTC. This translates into CASSSLGPRTEETQYF.

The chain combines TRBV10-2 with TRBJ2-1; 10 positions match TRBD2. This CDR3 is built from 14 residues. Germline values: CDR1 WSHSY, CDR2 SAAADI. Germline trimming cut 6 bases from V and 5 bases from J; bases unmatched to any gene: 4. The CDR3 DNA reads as TGCGCCAGCAGGGTAGCGGGAGGAAACAATGAGCAGTTCTTC. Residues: CASRVAGGNNEQFF.

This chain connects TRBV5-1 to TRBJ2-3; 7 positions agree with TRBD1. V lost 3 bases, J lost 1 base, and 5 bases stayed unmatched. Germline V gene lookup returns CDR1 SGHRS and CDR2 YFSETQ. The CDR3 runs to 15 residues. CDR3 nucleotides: TGCGCCAGCAGCTCGACAGGGTATGGCACAGATACGCAGTATTTT. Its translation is CASSSTGYGTDTQYF. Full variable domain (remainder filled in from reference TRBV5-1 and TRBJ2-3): KAGVTQTPRYLIKTRGQQVTLSCSPISGHRSVSWYQQTPGQGLQFLFEYFSETQRNKGNFPGRFSGRQFSNSRSEMNVSTLELGDSALYLCASSSTGYGTDTQYFGPGTRLTVL.

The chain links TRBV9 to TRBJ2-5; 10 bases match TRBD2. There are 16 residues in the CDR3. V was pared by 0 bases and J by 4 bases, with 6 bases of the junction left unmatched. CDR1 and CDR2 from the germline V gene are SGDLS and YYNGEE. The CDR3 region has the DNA TGTGCCAGCAGCGTAGGAGTAGCGGGAGGCCCAGAGACCCAGTACTTC. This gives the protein CASSVGVAGGPETQYF. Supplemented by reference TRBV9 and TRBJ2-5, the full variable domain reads DSGVTQTPKHLITATGQRVTLRCSPRSGDLSVYWYQQSLDQGLQFLIQYYNGEERAKGNILERFSAQQFPDLHSELNLSSLELGDSALYFCASSVGVAGGPETQYFGPGTRLLVL.

CDR3 sequence: CASSASVLDTQYF. The CDR3 nucleotides read TGTGCCAGTAGTGCGAGCGTCCTCGATACGCAGTATTTT. The chain recombines TRBV19 with TRBJ2-3, with unresolved D. Germline V gene sequence: CDR1 LNHDA, CDR2 SQIVND (reference sequence). V lost 5 bases and J lost 6, with 12 bases in between. The length of the CDR3 is 13 residues.

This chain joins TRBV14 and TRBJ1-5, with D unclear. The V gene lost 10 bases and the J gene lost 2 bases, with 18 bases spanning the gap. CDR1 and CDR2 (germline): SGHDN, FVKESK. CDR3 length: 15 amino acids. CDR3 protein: CATHPPARGNQPQHF. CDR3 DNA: TGTGCCACGCACCCCCCGGCGAGGGGCAATCAGCCCCAGCATTTT.

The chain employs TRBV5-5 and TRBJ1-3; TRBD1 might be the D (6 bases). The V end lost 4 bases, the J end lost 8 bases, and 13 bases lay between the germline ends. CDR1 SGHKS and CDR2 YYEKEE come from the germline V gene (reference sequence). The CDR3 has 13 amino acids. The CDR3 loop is CASSLAGADTIYF. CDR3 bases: TGTGCCAGCAGCCTGGCGGGGGCGGACACCATATATTTT.

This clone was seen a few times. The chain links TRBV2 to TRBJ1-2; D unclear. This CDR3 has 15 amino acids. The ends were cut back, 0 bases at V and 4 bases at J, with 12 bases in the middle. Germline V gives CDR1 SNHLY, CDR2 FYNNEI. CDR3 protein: CASSEASPSIYGYTF. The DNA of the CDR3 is TGTGCCAGCAGTGAAGCTAGCCCGTCCATCTATGGCTACACCTTC.

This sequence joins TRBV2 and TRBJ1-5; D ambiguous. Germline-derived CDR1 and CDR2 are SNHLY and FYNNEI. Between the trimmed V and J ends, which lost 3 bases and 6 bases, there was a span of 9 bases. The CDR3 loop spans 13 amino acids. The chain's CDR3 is CASSEMSLQPQHF. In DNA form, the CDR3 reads TGTGCCAGCAGTGAGATGTCCCTTCAGCCCCAGCATTTT. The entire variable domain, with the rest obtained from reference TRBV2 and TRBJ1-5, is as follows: EPEVTQTPSHQVTQMGQEVILRCVPISNHLYFYWYRQILGQKVEFLVSFYNNEISEKSEIFDDQFSVERPDGSNFTLKIRSTKLEDSAMYFCASSEMSLQPQHFGDGTRLSIL.

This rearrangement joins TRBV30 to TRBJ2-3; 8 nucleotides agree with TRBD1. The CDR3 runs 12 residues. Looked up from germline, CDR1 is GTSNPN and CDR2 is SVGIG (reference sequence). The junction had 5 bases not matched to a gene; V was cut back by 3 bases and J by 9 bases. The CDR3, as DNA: TGTGCCTGGAGCCTTGGACAGGGCACGCAGTATTTT. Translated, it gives CAWSLGQGTQYF. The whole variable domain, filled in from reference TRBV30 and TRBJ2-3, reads SQTIHQWPATLVQPVGSPLSLECTVEGTSNPNLYWYRQAAGRGLQLLFYSVGIGQISSEVPQNLSASRPQDRQFILSSKKLLLSDSGFYLCAWSLGQGTQYFGPGTRLTVL.

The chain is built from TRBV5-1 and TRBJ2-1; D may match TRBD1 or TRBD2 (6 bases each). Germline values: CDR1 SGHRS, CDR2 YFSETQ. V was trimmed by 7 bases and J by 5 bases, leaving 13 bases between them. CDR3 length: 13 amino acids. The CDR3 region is CASYVGGHNEQFF. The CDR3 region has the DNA TGCGCCAGCTATGTAGGGGGGCACAATGAGCAGTTCTTC.

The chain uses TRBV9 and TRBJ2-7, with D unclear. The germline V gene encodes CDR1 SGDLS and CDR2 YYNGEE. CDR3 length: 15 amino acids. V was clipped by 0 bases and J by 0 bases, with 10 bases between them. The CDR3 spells CASSVASLASYEQYF. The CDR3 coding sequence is TGTGCCAGCAGCGTAGCGAGTTTAGCCTCCTACGAGCAGTACTTC.

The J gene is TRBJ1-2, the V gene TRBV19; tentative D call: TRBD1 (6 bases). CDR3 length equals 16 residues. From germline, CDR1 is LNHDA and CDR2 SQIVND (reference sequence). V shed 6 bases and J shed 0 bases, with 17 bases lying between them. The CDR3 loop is CASRRGHQSSNYGYTF. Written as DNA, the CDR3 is TGTGCCAGTAGGCGGGGACACCAAAGTTCTAACTATGGCTACACCTTC.

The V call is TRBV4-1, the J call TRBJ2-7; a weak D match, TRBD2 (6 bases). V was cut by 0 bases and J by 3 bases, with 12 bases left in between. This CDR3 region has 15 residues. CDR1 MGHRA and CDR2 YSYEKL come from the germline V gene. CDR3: CASSQDWRGLYEQYF. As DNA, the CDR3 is TGCGCCAGCAGCCAAGACTGGCGGGGACTCTACGAGCAGTACTTC.

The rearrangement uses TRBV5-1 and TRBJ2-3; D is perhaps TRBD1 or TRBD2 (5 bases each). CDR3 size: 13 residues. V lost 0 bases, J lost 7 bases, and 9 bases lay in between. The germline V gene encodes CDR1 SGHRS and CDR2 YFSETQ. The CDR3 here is CASSLDRRYTQYF. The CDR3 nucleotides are TGCGCCAGCAGCTTGGACAGGAGGTATACGCAGTATTTT.

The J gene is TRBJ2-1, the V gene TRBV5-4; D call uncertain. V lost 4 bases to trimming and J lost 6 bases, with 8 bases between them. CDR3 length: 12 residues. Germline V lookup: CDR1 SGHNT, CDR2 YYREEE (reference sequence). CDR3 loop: CASSMLGNEQFF. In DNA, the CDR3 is TGTGCCAGCAGCATGCTAGGCAATGAGCAGTTCTTC.

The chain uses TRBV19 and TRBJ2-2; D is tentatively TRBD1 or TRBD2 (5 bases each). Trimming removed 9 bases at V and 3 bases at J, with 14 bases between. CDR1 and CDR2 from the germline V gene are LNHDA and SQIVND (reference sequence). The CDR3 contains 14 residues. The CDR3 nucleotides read TGTGCCAGCAAGACCGGGACCCACACCGGGGAGCTGTTTTTT. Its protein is CASKTGTHTGELFF.

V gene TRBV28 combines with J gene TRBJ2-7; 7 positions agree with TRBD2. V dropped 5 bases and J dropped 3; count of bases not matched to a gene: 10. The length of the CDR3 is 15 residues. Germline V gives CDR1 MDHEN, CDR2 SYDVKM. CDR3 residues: CASSHGGGSYYEQYF. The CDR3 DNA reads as TGTGCCAGCAGTCACGGCGGGGGAAGCTACTACGAGCAGTACTTC. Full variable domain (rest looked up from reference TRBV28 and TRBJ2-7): DVKVTQSSRYLVKRTGEKVFLECVQDMDHENMFWYRQDPGLGLRLIYFSYDVKMKEKGDIPEGYSVSREKKERFSLILESASTNQTSMYLCASSHGGGSYYEQYFGPGTRLTVT.

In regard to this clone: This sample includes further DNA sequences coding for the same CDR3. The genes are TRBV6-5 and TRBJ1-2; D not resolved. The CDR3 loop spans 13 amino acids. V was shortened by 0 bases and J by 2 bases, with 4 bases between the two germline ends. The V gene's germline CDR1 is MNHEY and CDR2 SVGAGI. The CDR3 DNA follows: TGTGCCAGCAGTTACTCACAAAACTATGGCTACACCTTC. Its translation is CASSYSQNYGYTF.

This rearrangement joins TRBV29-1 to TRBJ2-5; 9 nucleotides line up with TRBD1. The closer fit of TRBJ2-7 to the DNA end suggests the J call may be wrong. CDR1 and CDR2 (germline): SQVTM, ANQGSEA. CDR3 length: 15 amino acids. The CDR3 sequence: CSVAVPTGGPYEQYF. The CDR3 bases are TGCAGCGTTGCAGTTCCTACAGGGGGCCCGTACGAGCAGTACTTC.

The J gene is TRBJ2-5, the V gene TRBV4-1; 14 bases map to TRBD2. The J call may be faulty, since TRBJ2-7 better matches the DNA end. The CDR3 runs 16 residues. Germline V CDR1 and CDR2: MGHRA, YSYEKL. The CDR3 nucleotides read TGCGCCAGCAGCCAAGAAGGGACTAGCGGGAGTATCGAGCAGTACTTC. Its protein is CASSQEGTSGSIEQYF.

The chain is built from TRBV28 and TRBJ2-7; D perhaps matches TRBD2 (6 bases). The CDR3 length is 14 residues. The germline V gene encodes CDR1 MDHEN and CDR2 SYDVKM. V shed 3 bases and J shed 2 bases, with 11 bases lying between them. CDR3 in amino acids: CASSLGGPPYEQYF. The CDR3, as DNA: TGTGCCAGCAGTTTGGGGGGTCCTCCCTACGAGCAGTACTTC.

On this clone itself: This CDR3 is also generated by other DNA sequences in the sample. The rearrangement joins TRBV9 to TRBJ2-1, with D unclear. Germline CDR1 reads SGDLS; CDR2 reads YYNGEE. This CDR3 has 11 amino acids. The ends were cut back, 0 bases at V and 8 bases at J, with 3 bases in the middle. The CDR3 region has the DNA TGTGCCAGCAGCGTAGAAGATGAGCAGTTCTTC. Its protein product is CASSVEDEQFF.